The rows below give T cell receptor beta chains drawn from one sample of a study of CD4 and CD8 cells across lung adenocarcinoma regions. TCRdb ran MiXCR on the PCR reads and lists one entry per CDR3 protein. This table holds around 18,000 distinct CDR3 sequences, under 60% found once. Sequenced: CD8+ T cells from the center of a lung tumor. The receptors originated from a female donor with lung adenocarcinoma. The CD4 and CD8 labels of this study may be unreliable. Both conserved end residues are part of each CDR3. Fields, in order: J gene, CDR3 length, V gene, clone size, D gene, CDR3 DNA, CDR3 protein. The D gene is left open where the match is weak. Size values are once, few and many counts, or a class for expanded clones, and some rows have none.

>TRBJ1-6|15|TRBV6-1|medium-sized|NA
TGTGCCAGCAGTCCCTCTCCCACGGGGAATTCACCCCTCCACTTT
CASSPSPTGNSPLHF
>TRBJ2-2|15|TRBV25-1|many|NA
TGTGCCAGCAGTGATAGCGGAATGAACACCGGGGAGCTGTTTTTT
CASSDSGMNTGELFF
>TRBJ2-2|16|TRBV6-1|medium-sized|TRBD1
TGTGCCAGCAGTGCCAGAACAGGGGGCGGCACCGGGGAGCTGTTTTTT
CASSARTGGGTGELFF
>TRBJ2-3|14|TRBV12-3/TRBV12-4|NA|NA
TGTGGCGGCAGGGGGGAATCATGGACAGACACTCAGTACTTT
CGGRGESWTDTQYF
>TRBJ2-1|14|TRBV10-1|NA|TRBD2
TGCGCCAGCAGTGCAGCGGGAGTAAACAATGAGCAGTTCTTC
CASSAAGVNNEQFF
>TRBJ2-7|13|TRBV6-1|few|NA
TGTGCCAGCAGCTCGGAGGGGGCTTGGGAGCAGTACTTC
CASSSEGAWEQYF
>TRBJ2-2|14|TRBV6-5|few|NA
TGTGCCAGCAGTTGGGGGGCGAACACCGGGGAGCTGTTTTTT
CASSWGANTGELFF
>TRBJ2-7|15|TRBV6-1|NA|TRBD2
TGTGCCAGCAGTGAAGGGACTAGCGACTACAATGAGCAGTACTTC
CASSEGTSDYNEQYF
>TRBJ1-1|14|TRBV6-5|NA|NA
TGTGCCAGCAGTTACACAGGACTCAACACTGAAGCTTTCTTT
CASSYTGLNTEAFF
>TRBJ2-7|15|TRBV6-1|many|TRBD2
TGTGCCAGCGCGCCCTTAGCGGGGGGGTACTACGAGCAGTACTTC
CASAPLAGGYYEQYF
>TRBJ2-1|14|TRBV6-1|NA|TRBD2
TGTGCCAGCAGACGCCTAGCGGGAGAAGAGACCCAGTTCTTC
CASRRLAGEETQFF
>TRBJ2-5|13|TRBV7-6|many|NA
TGTGCCAGCAGCTTACGAATCCAAGAGACCCAGTACTTC
CASSLRIQETQYF
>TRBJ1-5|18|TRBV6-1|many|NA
TGTGCCAGCAGTGAAGTAGGGGCACTCGCTTATAGCAATCAGCCCCAGCATTTT
CASSEVGALAYSNQPQHF
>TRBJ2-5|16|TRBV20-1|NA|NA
TGCAGTGCTCTTAGAGAGGGGCGGGTGAACCAAGAGACCCAGTACTTC
CSALREGRVNQETQYF
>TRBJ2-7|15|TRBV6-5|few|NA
TGTGCCAGCAGTTACAAGGTCCGGGGGCGGTACGAGCAGTACTTC
CASSYKVRGRYEQYF
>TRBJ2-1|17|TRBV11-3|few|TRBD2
TGTGCCAGCAGCTGGGGACTAGCGGGAGCATCATACAATGAGCAGTTCTTC
CASSWGLAGASYNEQFF
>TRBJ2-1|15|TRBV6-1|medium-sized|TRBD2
TGTGCCAGCAGTCAGCCCGGGACTAGCGAGACCGAGCAGTTCTTC
CASSQPGTSETEQFF